This TCR beta chain was identified in a study of T cells in tuberculosis (dated by TCRdb to the late 2010s). Broadly, across the study: In the study, CD1B tetramers and high-throughput TCR immunosequencing were combined to characterize T cells specific for the mycobacterial lipid antigen glucose monomycolate (GMM). IGRA-negative adolescents, IGRA-positive adolescents with latent tuberculosis and adults with active tuberculosis, around nine per group, were compared in a South African clinical cohort. PBMC from patients with active tuberculosis were archived either before the start of standard anti-tuberculosis treatment or within 7 days of starting that treatment.

The time point label on this specimen signifies: new active TB diagnosis, blood taken before or within 7 days of starting treatment. Patients with active tuberculosis were defined as newly diagnosed, HIV-seronegative South African adults aged 18 years or older. Active tuberculosis was confirmed by positive sputum smear microscopy and/or positive M. tuberculosis culture. Immunosequencing of unsorted cryopreserved PBMC covered, on average, about 99,000 T cells per clinical donor. Study-level results and caveats: Compared with IGRA-negative controls, TCR-alpha repertoires from active tuberculosis had smaller mean NN-distances to GMM-specific TCRs, which suggests that these TCRs underwent clonal expansion. The smaller NN-distances in active tuberculosis patients were driven in part by shorter CDR3-alpha lengths, while the difference seen for TCR-beta was not statistically significant. Clinical samples were chosen by availability of cryopreserved specimens, and active tuberculosis cases were adults while controls were adolescents. A classifier using the diverse GMM-specific repertoire reached just over 85% accuracy (AUROC 0.85 to 0.9), compared with around 68% accuracy using GEM motif frequencies.

TCR libraries were generated with the immunoSEQ multiplex PCR assay, using TCR-beta and/or TCR-alpha/delta assays for each sample. The Illumina high-throughput platform was used to sequence the amplified TCR libraries. The paper's data handling went like this. Clustering and dimensionality reduction relied on pairwise TCRdist distances among GMM-specific receptors from T cells that were either sorted ex vivo or expanded in vitro. Each clinical repertoire received a mean NN-distance score, defined as the average TCRdist to the nearest 10% of tetramer-positive reference sequences. GEM TCR motif frequency was calculated as the fraction of unique TCRs that matched known GEM sequences by V/J usage and CDR3 length. Active tuberculosis was classified by linear discriminant analysis with leave-one-out cross-validation, implemented in scikit-learn. Entries here come from immuneACCESS through TCRdb and include only in-frame sequences with V and J called. Some clones fail to appear in such tables; in the studies checked, an unresolved V gene covers under half of the shortfall, and the cause of the remainder is unknown. That table gives V, J and clone size, and the DNA gave D and trimming. In all, the sample holds 20,000 to 25,000 clones, and roughly 84% of those were seen once. The top ten constitute 14% to 15% of the sample.

In regard to this clone: This receptor's antigen is unknown. Qualities for individual bases were not recorded, and no much larger clone is one base off.

This TCR derives from an adult with tuberculosis. This specimen consisted of PBMCs, obtained at tuberculosis diagnosis.

The nucleotide sequence is TGTGCCAGCAGCCCGGGACAGGTCTACGAGCAGTACTTC. Its coded protein is CASSPGQVYEQYF. The chain couples TRBV7-2 to TRBJ2-7; 8 of the junction bases match TRBD1. The CDR3 runs 13 residues from the cysteine to the phenylalanine. Only the CDR3 part of the read is kept: 39 bases, read in frame from the first base. Germline trimming: 5 bases from V, 3 bases from J; junction bases outside gene matches: 3. In the germline V gene, CDR1 corresponds to SGHTA and CDR2 to FQGNSA.